This T cell receptor beta chain was retrieved from a study of cytomegalovirus exposure and HLA in healthy donors. Findings and caveats of the study: In a later analysis, a genetic analysis reported fewer productive-TCR N-insertions in an Asian-associated ancestry cluster than the cohort average.

Germline V CDR1 and CDR2: MDHEN, SYDVKM. This CDR3 has 17 residues. About this clone: Antigen: not known. At one end the junction does not follow the germline gene, possibly because of a read error.

This PCR relied on a set of 60 Vbeta primers and 13 Jbeta primers. Here immunoSEQ multiplex PCR was the method, and the copy in TCRdb shows in-frame clones only, minus some. The profile shows about 160,000 clones, roughly 85% of them singletons. The chain couples TRBV28 to TRBJ2-2; 10 nucleotides line up with TRBD2. This sequence originates from a middle-aged man in good health and CMV-seronegative. Source material: PBMCs. The CDR3 spells CASSLLLLAGETGGLFF. Written as DNA, the CDR3 is TGTGCCAGCAGTTTACTTCTCCTAGCGGGGGAGACCGGGGGGCTGTTTTTT.